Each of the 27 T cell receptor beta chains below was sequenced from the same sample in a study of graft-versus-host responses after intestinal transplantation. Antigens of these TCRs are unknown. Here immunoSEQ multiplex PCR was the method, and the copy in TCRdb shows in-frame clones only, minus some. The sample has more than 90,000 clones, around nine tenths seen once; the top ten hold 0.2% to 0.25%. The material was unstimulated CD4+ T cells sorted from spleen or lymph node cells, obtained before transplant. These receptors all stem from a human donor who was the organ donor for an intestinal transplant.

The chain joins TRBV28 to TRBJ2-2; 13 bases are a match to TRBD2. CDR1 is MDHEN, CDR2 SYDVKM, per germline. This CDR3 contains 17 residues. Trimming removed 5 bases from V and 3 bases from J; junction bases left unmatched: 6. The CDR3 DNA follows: TGTGCCAGCAGTCCCTCACTAGCGGGAGGGTACACCGGGGAGCTGTTTTTT. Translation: CASSPSLAGGYTGELFF.

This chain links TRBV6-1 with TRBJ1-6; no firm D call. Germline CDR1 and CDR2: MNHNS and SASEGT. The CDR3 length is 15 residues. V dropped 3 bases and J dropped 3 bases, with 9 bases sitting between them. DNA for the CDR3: TGTGCCAGCAGTGACCAGGCCTTCTATAATTCACCCCTCCACTTT. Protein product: CASSDQAFYNSPLHF.

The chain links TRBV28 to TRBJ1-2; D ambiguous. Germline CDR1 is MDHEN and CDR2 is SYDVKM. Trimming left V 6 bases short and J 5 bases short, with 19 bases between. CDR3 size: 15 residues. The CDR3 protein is CASSPPRVGGYGYTF. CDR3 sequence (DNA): TGTGCCAGCAGCCCCCCGCGGGTAGGAGGGTATGGCTACACCTTC.

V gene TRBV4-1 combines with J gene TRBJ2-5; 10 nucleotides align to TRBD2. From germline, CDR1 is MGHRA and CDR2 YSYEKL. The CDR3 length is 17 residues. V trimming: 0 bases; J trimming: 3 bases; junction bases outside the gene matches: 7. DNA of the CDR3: TGCGCCAGCAGCCAAGATCCTAGCGGGAGAGGAAAAGAGACCCAGTACTTC. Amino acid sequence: CASSQDPSGRGKETQYF.

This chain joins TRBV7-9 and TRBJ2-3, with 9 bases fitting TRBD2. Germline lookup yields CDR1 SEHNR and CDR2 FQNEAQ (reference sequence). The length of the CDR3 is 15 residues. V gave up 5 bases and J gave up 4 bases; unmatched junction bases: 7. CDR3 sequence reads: CASSQKRTSADTQYF. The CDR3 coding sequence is TGTGCCAGCAGCCAAAAGCGGACTAGCGCAGATACGCAGTATTTT.

CDR3 sequence (DNA): TGTGCCAGCAGTCGCCTTAGCGGGAGTGGCGAGACCCAGTACTTC. This gives the protein CASSRLSGSGETQYF. The genes are TRBV6-1 and TRBJ2-5; 9 nucleotides agree with TRBD2. In germline, CDR1 is MNHNS, CDR2 SASEGT. This CDR3 has 15 residues. V lost 5 bases and J lost 5; bases outside the gene matches: 9.

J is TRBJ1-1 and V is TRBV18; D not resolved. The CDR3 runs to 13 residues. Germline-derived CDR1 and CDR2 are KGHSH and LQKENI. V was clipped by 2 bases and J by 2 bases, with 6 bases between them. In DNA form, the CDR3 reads TGTGCCAGCTCACCAGCGCCTAACACTGAAGCTTTCTTT. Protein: CASSPAPNTEAFF.

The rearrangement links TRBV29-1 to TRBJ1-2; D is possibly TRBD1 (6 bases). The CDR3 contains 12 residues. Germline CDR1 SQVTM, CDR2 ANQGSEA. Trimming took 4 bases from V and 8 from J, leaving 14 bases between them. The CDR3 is CSVVAGDGGYTF. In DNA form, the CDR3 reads TGCAGCGTTGTGGCAGGGGATGGCGGCTACACCTTC.

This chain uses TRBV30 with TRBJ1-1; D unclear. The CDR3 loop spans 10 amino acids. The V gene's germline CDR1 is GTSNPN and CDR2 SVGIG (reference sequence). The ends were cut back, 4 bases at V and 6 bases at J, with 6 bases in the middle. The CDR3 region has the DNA TGTGCCTGGAAAGCGTCTGAAGCTTTCTTT. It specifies CAWKASEAFF.

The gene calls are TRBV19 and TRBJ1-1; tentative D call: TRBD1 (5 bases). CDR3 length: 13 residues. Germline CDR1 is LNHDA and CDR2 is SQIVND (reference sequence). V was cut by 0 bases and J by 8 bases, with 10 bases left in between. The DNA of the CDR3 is TGTGCCAGTAGTATAGATCGGGGGACGGAAGCTTTCTTT. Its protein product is CASSIDRGTEAFF.

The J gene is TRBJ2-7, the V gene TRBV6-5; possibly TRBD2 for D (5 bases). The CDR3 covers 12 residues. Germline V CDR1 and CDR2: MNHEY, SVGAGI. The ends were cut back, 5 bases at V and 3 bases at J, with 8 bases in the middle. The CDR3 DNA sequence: TGTGCCAGCAGTAGCCGGGACTACGAGCAGTACTTC. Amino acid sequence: CASSSRDYEQYF.

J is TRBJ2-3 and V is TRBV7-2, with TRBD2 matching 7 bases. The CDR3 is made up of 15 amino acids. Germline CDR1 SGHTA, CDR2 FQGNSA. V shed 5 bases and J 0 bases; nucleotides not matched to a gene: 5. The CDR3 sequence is CASSQSGTSTDTQYF. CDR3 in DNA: TGTGCCAGCAGCCAGAGCGGGACGAGCACAGATACGCAGTATTTT.

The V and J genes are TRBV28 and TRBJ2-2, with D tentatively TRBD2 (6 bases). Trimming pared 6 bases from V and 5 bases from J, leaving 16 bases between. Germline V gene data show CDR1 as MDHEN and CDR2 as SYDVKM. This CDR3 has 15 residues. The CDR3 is CASSSTSLGTGELFF. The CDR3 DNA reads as TGTGCCAGCAGCTCCACTAGCTTGGGGACCGGGGAGCTGTTTTTT.

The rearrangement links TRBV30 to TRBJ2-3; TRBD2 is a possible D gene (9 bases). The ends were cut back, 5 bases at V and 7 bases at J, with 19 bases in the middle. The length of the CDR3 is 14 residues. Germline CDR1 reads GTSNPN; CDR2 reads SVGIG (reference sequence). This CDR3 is CAWQGAGGTYTQYF. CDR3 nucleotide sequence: TGTGCCTGGCAGGGGGCGGGAGGGACGTATACGCAGTATTTT.

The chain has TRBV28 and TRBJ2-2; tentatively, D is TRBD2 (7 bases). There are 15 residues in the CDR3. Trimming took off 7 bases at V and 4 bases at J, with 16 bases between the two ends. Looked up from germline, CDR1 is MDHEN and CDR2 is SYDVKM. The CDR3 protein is CASIHGGGATGELFF. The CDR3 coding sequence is TGTGCCAGCATCCATGGCGGGGGCGCCACCGGGGAGCTGTTTTTT. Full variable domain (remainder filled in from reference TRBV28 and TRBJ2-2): DVKVTQSSRYLVKRTGEKVFLECVQDMDHENMFWYRQDPGLGLRLIYFSYDVKMKEKGDIPEGYSVSREKKERFSLILESASTNQTSMYLCASIHGGGATGELFFGEGSRLTVL.

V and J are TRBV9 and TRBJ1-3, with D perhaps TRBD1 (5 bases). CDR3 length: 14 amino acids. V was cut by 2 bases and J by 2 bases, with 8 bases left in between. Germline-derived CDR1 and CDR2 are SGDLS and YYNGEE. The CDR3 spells CASSVGGTGNTIYF. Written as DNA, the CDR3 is TGTGCCAGCAGCGTTGGGGGTACTGGAAACACCATATATTTT.

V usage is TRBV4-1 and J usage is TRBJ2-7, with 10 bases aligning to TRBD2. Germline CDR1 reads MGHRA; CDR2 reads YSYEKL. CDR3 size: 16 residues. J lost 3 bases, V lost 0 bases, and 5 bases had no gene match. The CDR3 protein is CASSQEKLAGFYEQYF. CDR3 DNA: TGCGCCAGCAGCCAAGAGAAACTAGCGGGATTCTACGAGCAGTACTTC.

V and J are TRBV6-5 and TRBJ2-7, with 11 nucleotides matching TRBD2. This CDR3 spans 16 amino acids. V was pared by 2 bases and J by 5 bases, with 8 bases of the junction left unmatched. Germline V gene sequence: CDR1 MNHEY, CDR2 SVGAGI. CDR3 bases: TGTGCCAGCAGTTACCGGGGGGCACTAGCGGGGGACGAGCAGTACTTC. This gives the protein CASSYRGALAGDEQYF.

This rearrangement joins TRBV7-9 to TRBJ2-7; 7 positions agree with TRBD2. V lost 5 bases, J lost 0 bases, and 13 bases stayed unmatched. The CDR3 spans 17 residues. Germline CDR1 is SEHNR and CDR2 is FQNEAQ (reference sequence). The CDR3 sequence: CASSRPFSGKSSYEQYF. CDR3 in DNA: TGTGCCAGCAGCCGACCCTTCAGCGGGAAAAGCTCCTACGAGCAGTACTTC.

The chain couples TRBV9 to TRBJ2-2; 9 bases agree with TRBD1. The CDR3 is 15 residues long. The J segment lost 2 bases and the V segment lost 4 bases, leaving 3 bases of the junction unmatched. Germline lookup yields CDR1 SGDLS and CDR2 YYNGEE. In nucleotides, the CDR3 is TGTGCCAGCAGCTTGGACAGGGGTAACACCGGGGAGCTGTTTTTT. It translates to CASSLDRGNTGELFF.

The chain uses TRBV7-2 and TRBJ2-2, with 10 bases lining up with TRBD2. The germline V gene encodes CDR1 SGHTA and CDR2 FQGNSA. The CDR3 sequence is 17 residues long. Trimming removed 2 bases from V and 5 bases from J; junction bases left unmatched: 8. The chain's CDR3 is CASSLNRLAGDTGELFF. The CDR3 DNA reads TGTGCCAGCAGCTTAAACCGGCTAGCGGGAGATACCGGGGAGCTGTTTTTT.

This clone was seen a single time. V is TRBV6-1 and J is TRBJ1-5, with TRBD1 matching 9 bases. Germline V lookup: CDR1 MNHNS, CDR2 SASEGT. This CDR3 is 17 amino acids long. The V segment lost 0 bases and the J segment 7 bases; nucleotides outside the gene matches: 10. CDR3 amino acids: CASSEARTDRGGQPQHF. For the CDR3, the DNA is TGTGCCAGCAGTGAAGCTAGGACGGACAGGGGCGGACAGCCCCAGCATTTT.

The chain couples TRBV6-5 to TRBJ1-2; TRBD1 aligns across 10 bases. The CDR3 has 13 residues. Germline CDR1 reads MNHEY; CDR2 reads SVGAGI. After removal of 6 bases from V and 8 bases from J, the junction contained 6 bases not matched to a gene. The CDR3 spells CASSYDRGQGYTF. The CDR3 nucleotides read TGTGCCAGCAGCTACGACAGGGGGCAAGGCTACACCTTC.

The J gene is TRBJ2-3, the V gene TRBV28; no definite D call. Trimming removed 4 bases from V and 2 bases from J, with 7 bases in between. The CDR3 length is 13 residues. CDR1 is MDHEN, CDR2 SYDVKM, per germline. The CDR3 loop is CASSSIITDTQYF. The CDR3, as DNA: TGTGCCAGCAGTTCTATCATCACAGATACGCAGTATTTT.

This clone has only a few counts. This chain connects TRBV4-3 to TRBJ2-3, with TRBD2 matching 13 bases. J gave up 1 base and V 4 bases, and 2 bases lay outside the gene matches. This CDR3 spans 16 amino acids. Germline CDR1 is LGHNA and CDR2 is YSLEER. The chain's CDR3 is CASSPGLAGGTDTQYF. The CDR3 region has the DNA TGCGCCAGCAGCCCAGGACTAGCGGGGGGCACAGATACGCAGTATTTT.

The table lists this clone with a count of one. The CDR3: CASSLGSLGSTEAFF. The CDR3 DNA follows: TGCGCCAGCAGCTTGGGCTCCCTCGGGAGCACTGAAGCTTTCTTT. This chain joins TRBV5-1 and TRBJ1-1; D gene uncertain. This CDR3 is built from 15 residues. From germline, CDR1 is SGHRS and CDR2 YFSETQ. V shed 0 bases and J shed 4 bases, with 13 bases lying between them.

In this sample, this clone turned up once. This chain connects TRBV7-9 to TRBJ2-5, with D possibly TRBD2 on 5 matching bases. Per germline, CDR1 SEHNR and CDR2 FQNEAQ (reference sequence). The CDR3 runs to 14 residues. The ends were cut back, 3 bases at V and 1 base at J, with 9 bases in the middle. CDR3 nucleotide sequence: TGTGCCAGCAGCTTTATCGGGATCCAAGAGACCCAGTACTTC. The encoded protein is CASSFIGIQETQYF.